This T cell receptor (beta chain) was observed in a study of T cell responses to AZD1222 COVID-19 vaccine. Germline assignment: CDR1 MRHNA and CDR2 SNTAGT. The CDR3 sequence is 14 residues long. Trimming stripped 7 bases from V and 2 bases from J, with 14 bases between. TCRdb's table, derived via immunoSEQ multiplex PCR, lists solely in-frame clones and lacks some. Of about 150,000 clones in the sample, about nine tenths were seen once. This receptor was taken from an adult in good health. The genes are TRBV6-4 and TRBJ2-5, with a weak D call TRBD2 (6 bases). The source was peripheral blood, collected on day 0 of AZD1222 vaccination. As DNA, the CDR3 is TGTGCCAGCACCCGCCGGGACTCGCAAGAGACCCAGTACTTC. It encodes CASTRRDSQETQYF.